The clone carrying this T cell receptor beta chain occurred a few times. What it recognizes is unknown. The data stem from a study of Ad26.COV2.S vaccination and SARS-CoV-2 variants. General study points: Assessments of TCR breadth and depth may have underestimated the total T cell responses. Vaccine and placebo recipients had comparable breadth of non-spike TCRs.

Treatment noted: roughly 19 received Ad26.COV2.S at low or high dose, single or two shots; roughly 5 received placebo; per-sample allocation not given. After the first vaccine or placebo injection, samples were drawn on day 63. This person who donated was an adult of 18-55 years in Boston. The administered vaccine (an Ad26 vector) expressed Wuhan-strain SARS-CoV-2 spike. V lost 0 bases, J lost 3 bases, and 6 bases stayed unmatched. CDR1 and CDR2 from the germline V gene are SGHRS and YFSETQ. There are 16 residues in the CDR3. Clones were read by immunoSEQ multiplex PCR, and TCRdb kept only the in-frame ones, dropping some. There are a few hundred thousand clones in the sample; approximately 87% occur only once, and 3.6% lies in the top ten.

The origin of this receptor is a person between 18 and 59 years old who received the Ad26.COV2.S COVID-19 vaccine or a placebo. The specimen was peripheral blood, collected in a trial of Ad26.COV2.S vaccine versus placebo. The V and J genes are TRBV5-1 and TRBJ1-3; 7 bases are a match to TRBD1. The chain's CDR3 is CASSLVPGTDGNTIYF. Written as DNA, the CDR3 is TGCGCCAGCAGCTTGGTACCGGGGACAGATGGAAACACCATATATTTT. Using reference TRBV5-1 and TRBJ1-3 for the parts outside the CDR3, the full variable domain is KAGVTQTPRYLIKTRGQQVTLSCSPISGHRSVSWYQQTPGQGLQFLFEYFSETQRNKGNFPGRFSGRQFSNSRSEMNVSTLELGDSALYLCASSLVPGTDGNTIYFGEGSWLTVV.